These 14 T cell receptor beta chains came from one sample sequenced in a study of post-analysis software for immune sequencing data. TCR beta cDNA libraries included unique molecular identifiers. MiXCR, applied by TCRdb to the PCR reads, yields one record per CDR3 protein. Seen here are roughly 410,000 distinct CDR3 sequences, around 37% observed once, and the top ten hold 13%. The study, taken as a whole, reports: When patients were compared with controls, five TRBV segments were more frequent, TRBV5-6, TRBV5-1 and TRBV20-1 among them.

For these receptors, no antigen is known. The material sequenced was blood. All receptors come from a girl between 5 and 17 years old with multiple sclerosis.

The chain combines TRBV12-3 or TRBV12-4 with TRBJ2-5; TRBD2 is a possible D gene (6 bases). Trimming pared 1 base from V and 5 bases from J, leaving 14 bases between. This CDR3 is 15 amino acids long. The CDR3 region is CASSLGRLGSETQYF. The DNA of the CDR3 is TGTGCCAGCAGTTTAGGGAGACTAGGGTCTGAGACCCAGTACTTC.

The rearrangement links TRBV7-2 to TRBJ2-7; TRBD2 matches at 8 bases. Losses at the gene ends were 5 bases for V and 0 bases for J; bases not matched to a gene: 12. Germline loops: CDR1 SGHTA, CDR2 FQGNSA. The CDR3 is 17 amino acids. The CDR3 loop is CASSPAGGPRSSYEQYF. DNA of the CDR3: TGTGCCAGCAGCCCGGCGGGGGGCCCAAGGAGCTCCTACGAGCAGTACTTC.

The gene calls are TRBV18 and TRBJ2-1; tentative D call: TRBD1 (6 bases). V lost 5 bases, J lost 0 bases, and 11 bases lay in between. Germline V lookup: CDR1 KGHSH, CDR2 LQKENI. The CDR3 is 15 amino acids. The CDR3 DNA reads as TGTGCCAGCTCAGGACAGCTCGACTCCTACAATGAGCAGTTCTTC. Its protein product is CASSGQLDSYNEQFF.

This chain links TRBV29-1 with TRBJ2-2, with D maybe TRBD2 (5 bases). This CDR3 contains 16 residues. Per germline, CDR1 SQVTM and CDR2 ANQGSEA. Trimming shortened V by 1 base and J by 1 base, and 13 bases separated the two germline ends. The CDR3 coding sequence is TGCAGCGTTGAAGGGTCGGAGGTTCAGAACACCGGGGAGCTGTTTTTT. It codes for CSVEGSEVQNTGELFF.

The V gene is TRBV4-1, the J gene TRBJ2-7; 7 bases match TRBD1. The V and J ends lost 4 bases and 7 bases, in that order; junction bases with no gene match: 19. The germline gives CDR1 MGHRA, CDR2 YSYEKL. This CDR3 is built from 17 residues. CDR3 in amino acids: CASSLGKIRDRRSEQYF. In DNA form, the CDR3 reads TGCGCCAGCAGCCTAGGGAAGATTCGGGACAGACGGTCGGAGCAGTACTTC.

V and J are TRBV6-1 and TRBJ2-1; D gene unclear. This CDR3 is built from 13 residues. V lost 4 bases and J lost 6, with 10 bases in between. Germline lookup yields CDR1 MNHNS and CDR2 SASEGT. CDR3 coding DNA: TGTGCCAGCAGTGCTAGGAGTATCAATGAGCAGTTCTTC. Protein sequence: CASSARSINEQFF.

This clonotype was observed a handful of times. The CDR3 is CSAPRGGQNTEAFF. The DNA for the CDR3 is TGCAGTGCTCCCCGCGGGGGTCAGAACACTGAAGCTTTCTTT. The chain is built from TRBV20-1 and TRBJ1-1; maybe TRBD1 (5 bases). Germline V gene sequence: CDR1 DFQATT, CDR2 SNEGSKA (reference sequence). Deletions cut 5 bases from V and 1 base from J, with 14 bases between. This CDR3 has 14 amino acids.

CDR3 sequence: CSARVASGGYNEQFF. The CDR3 DNA reads TGCAGTGCTAGGGTGGCTAGCGGGGGGTACAATGAGCAGTTCTTC. V is TRBV20-1 and J is TRBJ2-1; 11 bases agree with TRBD2. The germline V gene encodes CDR1 DFQATT and CDR2 SNEGSKA (reference sequence). The CDR3 contains 15 residues. V trimming: 3 bases; J trimming: 4 bases; junction bases outside the gene matches: 5.

This clonotype was found a few times. The V and J genes are TRBV6-1 and TRBJ2-1; perhaps TRBD2 as D (5 bases). With 4 bases removed from V and 3 bases from J, the gap between germline ends came to 10 bases. From germline, CDR1 is MNHNS and CDR2 SASEGT. The CDR3 is 14 amino acids. The CDR3 loop is CASSVPGFYNEQFF. As DNA, the CDR3 is TGTGCCAGCAGTGTCCCGGGATTCTACAATGAGCAGTTCTTC.

The chain employs TRBV2 and TRBJ2-7, with a possible D match to TRBD1 (5 bases). Trimming left V 7 bases short and J 3 bases short, with 13 bases between. The CDR3 has 13 residues. CDR1 is SNHLY, CDR2 FYNNEI, per germline. The CDR3 DNA reads as TGTGCCAGCAAGTCAGGGTCACTCTACGAGCAGTACTTC. This translates into CASKSGSLYEQYF.

This clonotype was found a few times. The chain uses TRBV4-1 and TRBJ2-5; D is uncertain. Per germline, CDR1 MGHRA and CDR2 YSYEKL. The CDR3 totals 12 residues. The V end lost 1 base, the J end lost 9 bases, and 9 bases lay between the germline ends. The CDR3 region has the DNA TGCGCCAGCAGCCAAGGTATCGGATCCCAGTACTTC. Protein sequence: CASSQGIGSQYF.

CDR3 bases: TGTGCCACCAGCGGTCGTTGGGAGCCCTCCTACAATGAGCAGTTCTTC. Translation: CATSGRWEPSYNEQFF. The chain combines TRBV15 with TRBJ2-1; D perhaps matches TRBD2 (5 bases). V dropped 5 bases and J dropped 0 bases, with 14 bases sitting between them. CDR1 and CDR2 (germline): LNHNV, YYDKDF (reference sequence). The CDR3 runs 16 residues. The full variable domain, completed using reference TRBV15 and TRBJ2-1, is DAMVIQNPRYQVTQFGKPVTLSCSQTLNHNVMYWYQQKSSQAPKLLFHYYDKDFNNEADTPDNFQSRRPNTSFCFLDIRSPGLGDTAMYLCATSGRWEPSYNEQFFGPGTRLTVL.

This clonotype came up a few times. The rearrangement joins TRBV5-8 to TRBJ2-1; D possibly matches TRBD1 or TRBD2 (5 bases each). V was shortened by 1 base and J by 0 bases, with 11 bases between the two germline ends. This CDR3 has 16 amino acids. Germline loops: CDR1 SGHTS, CDR2 YDEGEE. CDR3: CASSLRGRGSYNEQFF. CDR3 nucleotides: TGTGCCAGCAGCTTGAGGGGACGCGGCTCCTACAATGAGCAGTTCTTC.

The rearrangement uses TRBV12-3 or TRBV12-4 and TRBJ2-2; 8 nucleotides match TRBD1. J gave up 5 bases and V 6 bases, and 8 bases lay outside the gene matches. This CDR3 has 15 residues. CDR3 sequence (DNA): TGTGCCAGCAGCGACAGGGGAGGAGAAACCGGGGAGCTGTTTTTT. Protein product: CASSDRGGETGELFF.